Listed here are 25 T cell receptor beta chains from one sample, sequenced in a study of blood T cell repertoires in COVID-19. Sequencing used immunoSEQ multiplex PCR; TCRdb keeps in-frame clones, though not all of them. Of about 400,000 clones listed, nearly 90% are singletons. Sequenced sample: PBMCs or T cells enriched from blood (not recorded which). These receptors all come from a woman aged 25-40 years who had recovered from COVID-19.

As DNA, the CDR3 is TGTGCCAGCAGCCCGAAACCGGGACTAGCGGTAGTGATCGGGGAGCTGTTTTTT. The encoded protein is CASSPKPGLAVVIGELFF. The chain has TRBV5-4 and TRBJ2-2, with 11 positions matching TRBD2. CDR1 SGHNT and CDR2 YYREEE come from the germline V gene (reference sequence). V trimming: 4 bases; J trimming: 7 bases; junction bases outside the gene matches: 15. The CDR3 sequence is 18 residues long. Variable domain in full (rest from reference TRBV5-4 and TRBJ2-2): ETGVTQSPTHLIKTRGQQVTLRCSSQSGHNTVSWYQQALGQGPQFIFQYYREEENGRGNFPPRFSGLQFPNYSSELNVNALELDDSALYLCASSPKPGLAVVIGELFFGEGSRLTVL.

The CDR3 reads CASRDRGLREQYF. CDR3 DNA sequence: TGTGCCAGCCGGGACAGGGGACTTCGGGAGCAGTACTTC. The rearrangement links TRBV5-4 to TRBJ2-7; 10 bases are shared with TRBD1. V lost 7 bases and J lost 7; bases outside the gene matches: 8. The length of the CDR3 is 13 residues. CDR1 is SGHNT and CDR2 is YYREEE in the germline V gene (reference sequence). The variable domain in full, completed from reference TRBV5-4 and TRBJ2-7, reads ETGVTQSPTHLIKTRGQQVTLRCSSQSGHNTVSWYQQALGQGPQFIFQYYREEENGRGNFPPRFSGLQFPNYSSELNVNALELDDSALYLCASRDRGLREQYFGPGTRLTVT.

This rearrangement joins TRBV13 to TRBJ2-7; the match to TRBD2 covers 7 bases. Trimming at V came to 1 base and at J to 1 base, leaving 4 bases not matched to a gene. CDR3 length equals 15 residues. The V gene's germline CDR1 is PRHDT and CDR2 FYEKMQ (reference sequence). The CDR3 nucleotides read TGTGCCAGCAGCTTAGCCCCGGGGGGTTCCTACGAGCAGTACTTC. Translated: CASSLAPGGSYEQYF.

The CDR3 DNA sequence: TGTGCCAGCAGTGAATGGGGGCGCAGCAATCAGCCCCAGCATTTT. Protein product: CASSEWGRSNQPQHF. This chain links TRBV2 with TRBJ1-5, with D perhaps TRBD1 (6 bases). V was trimmed by 2 bases and J by 1 base, leaving 9 bases between them. The CDR3 has 15 residues. CDR1 and CDR2 (germline): SNHLY, FYNNEI.

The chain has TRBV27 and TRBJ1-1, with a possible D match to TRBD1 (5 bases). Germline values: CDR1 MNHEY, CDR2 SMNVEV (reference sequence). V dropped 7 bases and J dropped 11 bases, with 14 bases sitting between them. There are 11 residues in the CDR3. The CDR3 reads CASNQGLLAFF. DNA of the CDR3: TGTGCCAGCAACCAGGGACTGTTGGCTTTCTTT.

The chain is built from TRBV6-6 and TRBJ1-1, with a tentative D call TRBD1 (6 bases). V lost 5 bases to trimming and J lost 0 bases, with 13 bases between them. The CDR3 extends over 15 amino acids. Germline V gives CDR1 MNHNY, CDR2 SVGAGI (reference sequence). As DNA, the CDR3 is TGTGCCAGCAGTCCACCCCAGGGGATGAACACTGAAGCTTTCTTT. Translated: CASSPPQGMNTEAFF.

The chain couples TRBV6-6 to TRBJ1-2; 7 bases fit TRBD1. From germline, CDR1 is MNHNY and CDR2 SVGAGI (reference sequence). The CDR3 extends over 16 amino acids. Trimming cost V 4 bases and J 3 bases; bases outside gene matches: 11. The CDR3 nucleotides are TGTGCCAGCAGTTCCGTCCCACAGGGGCGGGACTATGGCTACACCTTC. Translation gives CASSSVPQGRDYGYTF.

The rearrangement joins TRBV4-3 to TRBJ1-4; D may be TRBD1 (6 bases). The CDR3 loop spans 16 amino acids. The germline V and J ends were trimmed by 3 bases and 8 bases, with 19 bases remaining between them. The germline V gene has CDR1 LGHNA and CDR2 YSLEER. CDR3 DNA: TGCGCCAGCAGCCAGAACCCCGGAATAAGGGGGGAAAAACTGTTTTTT. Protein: CASSQNPGIRGEKLFF.

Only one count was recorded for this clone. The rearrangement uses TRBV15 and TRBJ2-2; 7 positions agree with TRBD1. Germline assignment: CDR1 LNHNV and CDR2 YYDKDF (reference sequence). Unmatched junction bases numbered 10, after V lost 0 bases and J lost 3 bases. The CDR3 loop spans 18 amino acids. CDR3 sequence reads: CATSRDEGGSWDTGELFF. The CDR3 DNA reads TGTGCCACCAGCAGAGATGAAGGGGGCAGTTGGGACACCGGGGAGCTGTTTTTT.

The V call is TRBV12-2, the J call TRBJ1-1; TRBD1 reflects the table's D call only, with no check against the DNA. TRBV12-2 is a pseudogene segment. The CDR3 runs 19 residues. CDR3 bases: TGTGCAAGTCGCTTCGGCGACAGGCCCGAAATTGACGGGTACACTGAAGCTTTCTTT. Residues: CASRFGDRPEIDGYTEAFF.

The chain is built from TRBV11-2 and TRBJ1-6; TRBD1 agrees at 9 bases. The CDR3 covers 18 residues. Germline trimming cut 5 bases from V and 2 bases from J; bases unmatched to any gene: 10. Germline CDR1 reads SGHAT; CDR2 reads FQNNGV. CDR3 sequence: CASSRSGQGMAYNSPLHF. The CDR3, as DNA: TGTGCCAGCAGCCGGTCTGGACAGGGGATGGCCTATAATTCACCCCTCCACTTT.

The CDR3 DNA follows: TGTGCCAGCAGCCCCCGGACAGGGACGCAAGAGACCCAGTACTTC. Encoded protein: CASSPRTGTQETQYF. V gene TRBV5-4 combines with J gene TRBJ2-5; 8 bases fit TRBD1. Trimming took 4 bases from V and 2 from J; bases not matched to a gene: 7. CDR3 length equals 15 residues. CDR1 is SGHNT, CDR2 YYREEE, per germline (reference sequence). Filled out from reference TRBV5-4 and TRBJ2-5, the complete variable domain reads ETGVTQSPTHLIKTRGQQVTLRCSSQSGHNTVSWYQQALGQGPQFIFQYYREEENGRGNFPPRFSGLQFPNYSSELNVNALELDDSALYLCASSPRTGTQETQYFGPGTRLLVL.

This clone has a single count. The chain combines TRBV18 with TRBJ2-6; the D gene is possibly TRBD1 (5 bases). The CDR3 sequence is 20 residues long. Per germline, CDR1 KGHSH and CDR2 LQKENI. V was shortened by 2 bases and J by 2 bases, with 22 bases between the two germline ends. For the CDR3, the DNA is TGTGCCAGCTCACCATTCAAGCTGCGACAGATCGGGCCTGGGGCCAACGTCCTGACTTTC. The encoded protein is CASSPFKLRQIGPGANVLTF.

CDR3 amino acids: CASSARRQGNTGELFF. The CDR3 DNA follows: TGTGCCAGCAGCGCCCGTCGACAGGGCAACACCGGGGAGCTGTTTTTT. The V and J genes are TRBV7-3 and TRBJ2-2; 7 bases match TRBD1. V dropped 5 bases and J dropped 2; count of bases not matched to a gene: 8. The CDR3 extends over 16 amino acids. The germline V gene has CDR1 SGHTA and CDR2 FQGTGA.

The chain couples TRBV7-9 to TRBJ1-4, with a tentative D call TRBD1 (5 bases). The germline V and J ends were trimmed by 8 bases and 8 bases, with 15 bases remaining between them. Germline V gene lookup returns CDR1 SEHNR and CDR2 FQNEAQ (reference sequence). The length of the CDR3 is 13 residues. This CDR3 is CASRPSGHEKLFF. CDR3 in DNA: TGTGCCAGCCGCCCCTCCGGACACGAAAAACTGTTTTTT. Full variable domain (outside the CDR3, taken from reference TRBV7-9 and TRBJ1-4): DTGVSQNPRHKITKRGQNVTFRCDPISEHNRLYWYRQTLGQGPEFLTYFQNEAQLEKSRLLSDRFSAERPKGSFSTLEIQRTEQGDSAMYLCASRPSGHEKLFFGSGTQLSVL.

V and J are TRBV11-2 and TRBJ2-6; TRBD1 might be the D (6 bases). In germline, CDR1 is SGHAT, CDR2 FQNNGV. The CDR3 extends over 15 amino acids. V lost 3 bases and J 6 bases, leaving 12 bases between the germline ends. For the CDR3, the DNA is TGTGCCAGCAGCTTTAGGGGGAGTGAGGCCAACGTCCTGACTTTC. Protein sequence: CASSFRGSEANVLTF.

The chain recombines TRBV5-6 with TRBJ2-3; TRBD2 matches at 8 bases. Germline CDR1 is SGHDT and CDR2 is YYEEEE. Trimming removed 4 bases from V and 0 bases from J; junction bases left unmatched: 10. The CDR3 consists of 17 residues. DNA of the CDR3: TGTGCCAGCAGCCCGAGACTAGCGAGAACTAGCACAGATACGCAGTATTTT. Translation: CASSPRLARTSTDTQYF.

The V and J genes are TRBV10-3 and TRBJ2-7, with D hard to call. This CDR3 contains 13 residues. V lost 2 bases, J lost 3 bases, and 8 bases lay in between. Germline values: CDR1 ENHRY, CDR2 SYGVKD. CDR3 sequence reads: CAISENILYEQYF. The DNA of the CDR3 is TGTGCCATCAGTGAGAACATCCTCTACGAGCAGTACTTC.

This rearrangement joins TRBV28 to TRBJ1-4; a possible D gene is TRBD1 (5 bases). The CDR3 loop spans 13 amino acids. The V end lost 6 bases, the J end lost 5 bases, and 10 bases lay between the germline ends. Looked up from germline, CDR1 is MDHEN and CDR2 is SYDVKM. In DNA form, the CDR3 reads TGTGCCAGCAGGACAGACCGGAATGAAAAACTGTTTTTT. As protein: CASRTDRNEKLFF.

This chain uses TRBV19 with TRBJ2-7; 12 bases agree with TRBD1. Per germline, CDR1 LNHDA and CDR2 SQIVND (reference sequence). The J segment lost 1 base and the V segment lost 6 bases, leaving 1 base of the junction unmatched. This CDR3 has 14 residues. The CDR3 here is CASRGQGASYEQYF. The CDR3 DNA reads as TGTGCCAGTAGGGGACAGGGGGCTTCCTACGAGCAGTACTTC. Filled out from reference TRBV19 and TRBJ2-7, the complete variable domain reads DGGITQSPKYLFRKEGQNVTLSCEQNLNHDAMYWYRQDPGQGLRLIYYSQIVNDFQKGDIAEGYSVSREKKESFPLTVTSAQKNPTAFYLCASRGQGASYEQYFGPGTRLTVT.

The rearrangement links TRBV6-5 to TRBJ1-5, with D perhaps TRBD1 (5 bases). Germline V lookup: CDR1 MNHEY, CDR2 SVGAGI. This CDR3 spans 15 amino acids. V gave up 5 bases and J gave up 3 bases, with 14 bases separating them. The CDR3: CASSHVRANNQPQHF. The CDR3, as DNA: TGTGCCAGCAGTCACGTCAGGGCCAACAATCAGCCCCAGCATTTT.

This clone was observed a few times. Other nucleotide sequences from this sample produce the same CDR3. CDR3 protein: CASSLITGGSYEQYF. In DNA, the CDR3 is TGTGCCAGCAGTTTGATTACAGGGGGCTCTTACGAGCAGTACTTC. The chain combines TRBV28 with TRBJ2-7; 9 nucleotides match TRBD1. Germline-derived CDR1 and CDR2 are MDHEN and SYDVKM. Trimming removed 3 bases from V and 4 bases from J; junction bases left unmatched: 7. This CDR3 has 15 residues.

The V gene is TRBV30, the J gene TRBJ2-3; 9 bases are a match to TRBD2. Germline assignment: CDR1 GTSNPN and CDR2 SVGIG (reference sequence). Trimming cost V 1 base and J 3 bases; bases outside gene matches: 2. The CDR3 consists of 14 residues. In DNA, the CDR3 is TGTGCCTGGAGTGGGCTAGCGGGAACAGATACGCAGTATTTT. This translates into CAWSGLAGTDTQYF.

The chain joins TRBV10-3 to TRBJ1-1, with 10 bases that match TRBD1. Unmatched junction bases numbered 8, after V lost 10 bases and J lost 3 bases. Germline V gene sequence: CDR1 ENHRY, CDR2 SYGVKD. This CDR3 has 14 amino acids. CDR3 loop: CATWTGGRDTEAFF. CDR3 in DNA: TGTGCCACCTGGACAGGGGGTCGGGACACTGAAGCTTTCTTT.

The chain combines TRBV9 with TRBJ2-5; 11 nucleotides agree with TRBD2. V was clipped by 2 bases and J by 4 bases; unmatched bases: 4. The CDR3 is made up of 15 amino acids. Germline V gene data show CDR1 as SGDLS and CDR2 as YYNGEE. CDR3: CASSVLGTSGETQYF. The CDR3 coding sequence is TGTGCCAGCAGCGTCCTTGGGACTAGCGGAGAGACCCAGTACTTC.